A single sample is the source of the 12 T cell receptor beta chains below, sequenced in a study of blood T cell repertoires in COVID-19. Here immunoSEQ multiplex PCR was the method, and the copy in TCRdb shows in-frame clones only, minus some. The sample lists around 150,000 clones, about 85% occurring once. The material sequenced was peripheral blood. The receptor set was obtained from a man aged 35 to 55 with acute or convalescent COVID-19.

The CDR3 here is CASSYRTANEKLFF. CDR3 DNA: TGTGCCAGCAGCTACAGAACGGCTAATGAAAAACTGTTTTTT. V gene TRBV6-5 combines with J gene TRBJ1-4; D gene uncertain. Germline values: CDR1 MNHEY, CDR2 SVGAGI. CDR3 length equals 14 residues. With 6 bases removed from V and 3 bases from J, the gap between germline ends came to 11 bases.

The chain joins TRBV6-5 to TRBJ1-2, with D perhaps matching TRBD1 (6 bases). The germline V gene has CDR1 MNHEY and CDR2 SVGAGI. CDR3 length: 13 amino acids. The V and J ends lost 6 bases and 4 bases respectively, with 12 bases between them. In DNA, the CDR3 is TGTGCCAGCAGCCGAGACAGGTTCTATGGCTACACCTTC. The encoded protein is CASSRDRFYGYTF.

This clone was picked up one time. This chain connects TRBV18 to TRBJ2-5; TRBD2 matches at 9 bases. CDR1 and CDR2 from the germline V gene are KGHSH and LQKENI. V dropped 4 bases and J dropped 2; count of bases not matched to a gene: 5. The CDR3 is 15 amino acids. CDR3: CASSLQRGVQETQYF. The CDR3 coding sequence is TGTGCCAGCTCACTTCAGCGGGGGGTACAAGAGACCCAGTACTTC.

This clone was detected once. The rearrangement joins TRBV2 to TRBJ2-3; 8 nucleotides match TRBD2. The CDR3 sequence is 17 residues long. The V segment lost 1 base and the J segment 4 bases; nucleotides outside the gene matches: 10. Germline CDR1 reads SNHLY; CDR2 reads FYNNEI. The CDR3 sequence: CASSEEWSSGDADTQYF. The CDR3 DNA reads TGTGCCAGCAGTGAAGAGTGGAGTAGCGGGGATGCAGATACGCAGTATTTT.

The chain is built from TRBV19 and TRBJ1-5; possible D gene TRBD1, 6 bases. The V gene's germline CDR1 is LNHDA and CDR2 SQIVND (reference sequence). The CDR3 loop spans 14 amino acids. V dropped 10 bases and J dropped 7 bases, with 20 bases sitting between them. CDR3 residues: CATNTGIRGQPQHF. The CDR3 DNA reads as TGTGCCACCAATACAGGGATTAGAGGGCAGCCCCAGCATTTT.

The rearrangement joins TRBV14 to TRBJ1-3; D gene unclear. Looked up from germline, CDR1 is SGHDN and CDR2 is FVKESK. The CDR3 has 12 residues. Trimming pared 4 bases from V and 4 bases from J, leaving 5 bases between. The CDR3 reads CASSPFGNTIYF. The CDR3 nucleotides are TGTGCCAGCAGCCCCTTCGGAAACACCATATATTTT.

The chain has TRBV30 and TRBJ1-5; 8 bases are a match to TRBD1. J was trimmed by 11 bases and V by 1 base; bases with no gene match: 13. Germline V lookup: CDR1 GTSNPN, CDR2 SVGIG (reference sequence). The CDR3 totals 15 residues. CDR3 loop: CAWSATTGASNTQHF. CDR3 coding DNA: TGTGCCTGGAGTGCCACGACAGGGGCCTCTAACACCCAGCATTTT. The variable domain in full, completed from reference TRBV30 and TRBJ1-5, reads SQTIHQWPATLVQPVGSPLSLECTVEGTSNPNLYWYRQAAGRGLQLLFYSVGIGQISSEVPQNLSASRPQDRQFILSSKKLLLSDSGFYLCAWSATTGASNTQHFGDGTRLSIL.

This chain uses TRBV19 with TRBJ1-2; possibly TRBD1 for D (5 bases). V lost 3 bases to trimming and J lost 2 bases, with 16 bases between them. Germline CDR1 LNHDA, CDR2 SQIVND (reference sequence). The CDR3 is made up of 16 amino acids. CDR3 residues: CASSILGPSDNYGYTF. As DNA, the CDR3 is TGTGCCAGTAGTATTCTGGGGCCGAGCGACAACTATGGCTACACCTTC.

J is TRBJ1-2 and V is TRBV28, with 7 bases lining up with TRBD1. The CDR3 sequence is 13 residues long. The V segment lost 7 bases and the J segment 12 bases; nucleotides outside the gene matches: 14. Per germline, CDR1 MDHEN and CDR2 SYDVKM. The CDR3 nucleotides are TGTGCCAGCACCGCCACAGGGGAACAAGGGGACACCTTC. This codes for CASTATGEQGDTF.

The chain combines TRBV18 with TRBJ2-1, with TRBD2 matching 8 bases. The CDR3 has 16 residues. Looked up from germline, CDR1 is KGHSH and CDR2 is LQKENI. J gave up 4 bases and V 0 bases, and 5 bases lay outside the gene matches. CDR3 DNA: TGTGCCAGCTCACCACCTGAGCGGGGGAATTACAATGAGCAGTTCTTC. Residues: CASSPPERGNYNEQFF. The whole variable domain, remainder taken from reference TRBV18 and TRBJ2-1, is NAGVMQNPRHLVRRRGQEARLRCSPMKGHSHVYWYRQLPEEGLKFMVYLQKENIIDESGMPKERFSAEFPKEGPSILRIQQVVRGDSAAYFCASSPPERGNYNEQFFGPGTRLTVL.

In its sample, this clone was seen a few times. V usage is TRBV2 and J usage is TRBJ1-1; 7 positions match TRBD1. With 4 bases clipped from V and 4 bases from J, the junction kept 9 bases outside the gene matches. The length of the CDR3 is 15 residues. Germline assignment: CDR1 SNHLY and CDR2 FYNNEI. CDR3 DNA: TGTGCCAGCAGTGTCGAGGGGGCGCGAGGCACTGAAGCTTTCTTT. Protein product: CASSVEGARGTEAFF.

This chain uses TRBV19 with TRBJ1-1; D possibly corresponds to TRBD1 (5 bases). V lost 5 bases, J lost 4 bases, and 14 bases lay in between. Germline V lookup: CDR1 LNHDA, CDR2 SQIVND (reference sequence). This CDR3 contains 14 residues. CDR3 region: CASSPRGSGTEAFF. In nucleotides, the CDR3 is TGTGCCAGTAGTCCTCGGGGGTCTGGCACTGAAGCTTTCTTT.